This record concerns one TCR beta chain sequence. This clone was counted between two and nine times. Its antigen is unknown. The sample holds no much larger clone one base away, and base qualities are not on file. For sequencing of the TCRbeta CDR3 region, genomic DNA was extracted from the sorted cells. TCRbeta CDR3 regions were sequenced using the immunoSEQ Assay. TCRdb carries this immuneACCESS record with in-frame sequences only. Its versions omit some clonotypes, under half of them owing to an unresolved V gene in the studies checked, with the rest unexplained. In this sample the table shows more than 5,500 clones, about 71% of which occur a single time. Clones ranked in the top ten supply roughly 61% of the sample. The data were taken from a study of OX40 agonist ivuxolimab in advanced cancers. In terms of the full investigation: The costimulatory receptor OX40 (CD134) was targeted by ivuxolimab, a fully human IgG2 agonistic monoclonal antibody. The paper reports the monotherapy dose-escalation portion (N of about 50 patients) of the phase I ivuxolimab trial. The dose-escalation cohort was roughly 83% male with a mean age of roughly 60 years, ranging from about 20 to 85. The point of sequencing TCRbeta in the periphery was to test whether ivuxolimab changed TCR sequence diversity and drove clonal T-cell expansion. Three dose-escalation patients achieved partial responses, one with hepatocellular carcinoma and two with cutaneous melanoma. Of the 50 to 55 patients in dose escalation, around 19 had hepatocellular carcinoma, about 15 had melanoma, 9 had renal cell carcinoma and 9 had head and neck cancer. Prior anti-PD-1, anti-PD-L1 or anti-CTLA-4 therapy was permitted, and checkpoint inhibitors had been received by less than 45% of dose-escalation patients. Intravenous ivuxolimab was administered to patients every 2 weeks at six dose levels: 0.01, 0.1, 0.3, 1.5, 3 and 10 mg/kg.

The trial excluded patients who had a history of autoimmune disease or who were on systemic immunosuppression. Peripheral blood for TCR sequencing was collected from all dose cohorts at baseline, on cycle 4 day 1, and on cycle 7 day 1. The samples were taken from a phase I, first-in-human, multicenter, open-label dose-escalation trial of ivuxolimab. Adults with locally advanced or metastatic melanoma, renal cell carcinoma, hepatocellular carcinoma or head and neck squamous cell carcinoma were enrolled in the trial. CD4+ and CD8+ T cells were sorted separately from peripheral blood before TCR sequencing. Overall study outcomes, separate from this receptor: After ivuxolimab, more expanded clones were found on average in CD8+ T cells than in CD4+ T cells. At doses from 0.1 to 3.0 mg/kg, clonal expansion was seen in both CD4+ and CD8+ blood T cells between baseline and week 6. Low levels of normalized T-cell clonal expansion were also seen in some patients who did not respond. Antigen specificity was not determined for the clonally expanded peripheral T cells. In the 0.1-3.0 mg/kg groups, partial responders were among the patients with the lowest normalized peripheral clonal expansion, particularly in CD8+ T cells.

V lost 4 bases and J lost 3 bases, and the count of bases not matched to a germline gene is 6. There are 15 amino acids in the CDR3, from cysteine to phenylalanine inclusive. The only DNA kept is the CDR3, 45 bases in frame from the first base. Reading the germline V gene (reference sequence) gives CDR1 LNHDA and CDR2 SQIVND. The sequence links TRBV19 to TRBJ2-7, with TRBD2 identical over 10 junction bases. Sequenced material: CD4+ or CD8+ T cells sorted from blood, taken in a trial of the OX40 agonist ivuxolimab. This receptor was identified in an adult with an advanced solid tumor such as melanoma, head and neck, liver or kidney cancer. The CDR3 protein: CASSTTSGVGYEQYF. The DNA sequence is as follows: TGTGCCAGTAGTACCACTAGCGGGGTGGGCTACGAGCAGTACTTC. This CDR3, with the reference TRBV19 and TRBJ2-7 proteins standing in past its ends, gives the full variable domain DGGITQSPKYLFRKEGQNVTLSCEQNLNHDAMYWYRQDPGQGLRLIYYSQIVNDFQKGDIAEGYSVSREKKESFPLTVTSAQKNPTAFYLCASSTTSGVGYEQYFGPGTRLTVT.